This TCR beta chain was sequenced during a study of T cell responses to AZD1222 COVID-19 vaccine. The CDR3 consists of 20 residues. Measured with immunoSEQ multiplex PCR; TCRdb has only the in-frame clones, and not every one. The table lists approximately 180,000 clones, around nine tenths of them singletons. The TCR originated in an adult in good health. The source was peripheral blood, collected on day 0 of AZD1222 vaccination. The chain is built from TRBV21-1 and TRBJ1-6; the listed D gene, TRBD1, was not tested against the DNA. TRBV21-1 is designated a pseudogene. The CDR3, as DNA: TGTGCCAGCAGCAAAGTTGGGGGACAGGGGCATCTTCCGAATAATTCACCCCTCCACTTT. Residues: CASSKVGGQGHLPNNSPLHF.